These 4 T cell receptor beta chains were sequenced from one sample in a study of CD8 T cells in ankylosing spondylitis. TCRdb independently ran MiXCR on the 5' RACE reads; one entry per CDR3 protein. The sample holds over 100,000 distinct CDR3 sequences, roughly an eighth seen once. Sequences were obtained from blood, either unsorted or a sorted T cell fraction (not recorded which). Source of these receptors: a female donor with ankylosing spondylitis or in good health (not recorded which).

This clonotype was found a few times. The CDR3 nucleotides are TGTGCCATCAGTGAGTCGAGTTCGGGTAACTATGGCTACACCTTC. Its protein is CAISESSSGNYGYTF. This rearrangement joins TRBV10-3 to TRBJ1-2; D gene ambiguous. Germline values: CDR1 ENHRY, CDR2 SYGVKD. V was clipped by 0 bases and J by 1 base, with 9 bases between them. This CDR3 has 15 amino acids.

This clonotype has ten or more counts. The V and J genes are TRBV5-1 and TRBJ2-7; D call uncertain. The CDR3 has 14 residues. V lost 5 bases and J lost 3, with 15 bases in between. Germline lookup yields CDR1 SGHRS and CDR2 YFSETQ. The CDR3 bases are TGCGCCAGCAGACATCCTGGCCAGAACTACGAGCAGTACTTC. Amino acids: CASRHPGQNYEQYF.

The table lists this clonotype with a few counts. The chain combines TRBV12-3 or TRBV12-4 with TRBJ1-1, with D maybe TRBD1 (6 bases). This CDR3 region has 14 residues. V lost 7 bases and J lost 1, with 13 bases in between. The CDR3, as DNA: TGTGCCAGCACCAACAGGGAGGGGAACACTGAAGCTTTCTTT. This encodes CASTNREGNTEAFF.

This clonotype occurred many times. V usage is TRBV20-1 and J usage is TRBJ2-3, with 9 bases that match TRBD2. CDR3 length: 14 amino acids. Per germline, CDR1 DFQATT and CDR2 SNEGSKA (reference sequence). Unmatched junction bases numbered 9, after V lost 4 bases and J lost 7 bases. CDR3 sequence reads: CSATGTSFINTQYF. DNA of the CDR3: TGCAGTGCTACCGGGACTAGCTTTATCAATACGCAGTATTTT.